This entry concerns a single TCR beta chain. What it recognizes is unknown. Germline V gene data show CDR1 as MNHEY and CDR2 as SVGAGI. The V and J ends lost 0 bases and 4 bases, in that order; junction bases with no gene match: 8. CDR3 length: 16 residues. TCR alpha and TCR beta cDNA libraries carrying sample barcodes and UMIs were produced by 5'RACE using constant-segment primers. In TCRdb, the 5' RACE reads were re-called with MiXCR into one record per CDR3 protein. The repertoire holds over 300,000 distinct CDR3 sequences, approximately 22% seen once, with around 20% in the top ten. The sample is drawn from a study of T-cell memory formation after mild COVID-19. On the study more broadly: Largely donor-specific TCR clusters were found. Study results and caveats: Cross-reactive memory apparently joined, as some responding clones appeared in pre-infection memory. Among contracting clones, CD4+ were mainly CM/EM and CD8+ enriched in EMRA.

Sequenced: PBMCs or a T cell subset sorted from them (not recorded which). This TCR derives from a man younger than 35 who had mild COVID-19 (a few samples of this study predate the infection). Cell type and time point are not known. V usage is TRBV6-5 and J usage is TRBJ1-2, with 7 nucleotides matching TRBD1. The CDR3 bases are TGTGCCAGCAGTTACTCGAGAGGGGGCAGTAGCTATGGCTACACCTTC. It codes for CASSYSRGGSSYGYTF.